The rows below give T cell receptor beta chains drawn from one sample of a study of type 1 and type 2 diabetes patients. Via MiXCR, TCRdb re-called the multiplex PCR reads, giving one row per CDR3 protein. There are more than 250,000 distinct CDR3 sequences in the sample; roughly 48% occur only once, and roughly an eighth lies in the top ten. Source material: peripheral blood mononuclear cells (PBMCs). The receptors originated from a man between 18 and 35 years old with type 2 diabetes. Both conserved end residues are part of each CDR3. The D gene is left open where the match is weak.

d_call j_call v_call cdr3_aa
NA TRBJ2-5 TRBV5-1 CASAMGSPEGTQYF
NA TRBJ1-2 TRBV4-1 CASSQDTLANYGYTF
TRBD1 TRBJ2-2 TRBV6-6 CASNTKLGQGSTGELFF
NA TRBJ2-7 TRBV2 CASSDTVPSYEQYF
NA TRBJ1-6 TRBV15 CATSRDRGENSPLHF
NA TRBJ1-1 TRBV10-3 CAAEEDMNTEAFF
NA TRBJ1-6 TRBV5-5 CASSDGGGYLGRSYNSPLHF
NA TRBJ2-1 TRBV30 CAWSGSYNEQFF
NA TRBJ2-3 TRBV12-3/TRBV12-4 CASSSSDPRTDTQYF
TRBD1 TRBJ2-6 TRBV7-2 CASSASGTGWSSGANVLTF
NA TRBJ1-2 TRBV7-8 CASSEVHLWTTF
TRBD1 TRBJ2-1 TRBV6-5 CASKKTGQINNEQFF
NA TRBJ1-6 TRBV14 CASSPEYGRAYNSPLHF
NA TRBJ2-7 TRBV7-8 CASSSHTAYEQYF
TRBD2 TRBJ2-5 TRBV12-5 CASGWGGGEETQYF
TRBD1 TRBJ2-7 TRBV20-1 CSASIGQGYEQHF
NA TRBJ1-1 TRBV12-5 CASSFGPEAFF
NA TRBJ2-2 TRBV30 CAWRSWLRTGELFF
TRBD1 TRBJ1-2 TRBV28 CASSWDSYGYTF
NA TRBJ2-5 TRBV10-2 CASSEPNREEGTQYF
NA TRBJ2-7 TRBV30 CAWSVGRTGEQYF
TRBD2 TRBJ2-1 TRBV30 CAWTSGRKQFF